This T cell receptor beta chain was documented in a study of blood T cell repertoires in COVID-19. This table comes from immunoSEQ multiplex PCR, and its TCRdb copy is limited to in-frame clones, with some not included. The repertoire consists of a few hundred thousand clones, with 86% occurring once and the leading ten covering 9% to 15%. V shed 6 bases and J shed 3 bases, with 17 bases lying between them. Germline V CDR1 and CDR2: MDHEN, SYDVKM. The CDR3 length is 15 residues. V is TRBV28 and J is TRBJ1-1; TRBD1 is a possible D gene (5 bases). The clonotype comes from a man of 80 years or more with acute or convalescent COVID-19. The source material was peripheral blood. The CDR3 DNA follows: TGTGCCAGCAGCCACCTGACCCAAGGGGACACTGAAGCTTTCTTT. It is translated as CASSHLTQGDTEAFF.